This T cell receptor beta chain was captured by sequencing in a study of T cell changes during pregnancy in multiple sclerosis. TCRdb keeps only in-frame clones here, not all; method: immunoSEQ multiplex PCR. The sample lists about 60,000 clones, about 90% occurring once. Deletions cut 3 bases from V and 7 bases from J, with 21 bases between. From germline, CDR1 is LGHNA and CDR2 YSLEER. This CDR3 comprises 17 residues. This chain connects TRBV4-3 to TRBJ2-2; D possibly corresponds to TRBD2 (6 bases). The origin of this receptor is a female donor with multiple sclerosis, enrolled in a pregnancy study. The specimen comprised CD4+ T cells from peripheral blood mononuclear cells, sampled in the first trimester of pregnancy. CDR3 DNA: TGCGCCAGCAGCCATGCCCCGGCGGGGCCTGGGGGCGGGGAGCTGTTTTTT. Its translation: CASSHAPAGPGGGELFF.